Each of the 17 T cell receptor beta chains below was sequenced from the same sample in a study of OX40 agonist ivuxolimab in advanced cancers. Clones were sequenced by immunoSEQ multiplex PCR, and TCRdb holds only the in-frame ones, with some missing. This sample has approximately 60,000 clones, with about 93% found just once. This sample comprised CD4+ or CD8+ T cells sorted from blood, obtained in a trial of the OX40 agonist ivuxolimab. These receptors were taken from an adult with an advanced solid tumor such as melanoma, head and neck, liver or kidney cancer.

The CDR3 spells CASSLTAASEQYF. CDR3 bases: TGTGCCAGCAGTTTGACCGCTGCAAGCGAGCAGTACTTC. The rearrangement uses TRBV28 and TRBJ2-7, with no clear D. Germline CDR1 is MDHEN and CDR2 is SYDVKM. This CDR3 region has 13 residues. Trimming shortened V by 3 bases and J by 6 bases, and 12 bases separated the two germline ends.

V usage is TRBV4-3 and J usage is TRBJ1-2; 9 bases align to TRBD1. Looked up from germline, CDR1 is LGHNA and CDR2 is YSLEER. V gave up 5 bases and J gave up 4 bases; unmatched junction bases: 8. This CDR3 contains 15 residues. The CDR3, as DNA: TGCGCCAGCAGCTCCCCGGGACAGGGTGCCTATGGCTACACCTTC. Its protein is CASSSPGQGAYGYTF.

CDR3 in amino acids: CASTPWRSNQPQHF. CDR3 DNA: TGTGCCAGCACCCCCTGGAGGAGCAATCAGCCCCAGCATTTT. This chain links TRBV28 with TRBJ1-5, with no clear D. Trimming took 7 bases from V and 1 from J, leaving 11 bases between them. The CDR3 has 14 amino acids. Germline values: CDR1 MDHEN, CDR2 SYDVKM. The full variable domain, in which reference TRBV28 and TRBJ1-5 provide the parts outside the CDR3, is DVKVTQSSRYLVKRTGEKVFLECVQDMDHENMFWYRQDPGLGLRLIYFSYDVKMKEKGDIPEGYSVSREKKERFSLILESASTNQTSMYLCASTPWRSNQPQHFGDGTRLSIL.

The rearrangement links TRBV13 to TRBJ2-4; tentatively, D is TRBD2 (5 bases). The CDR3 sequence is 15 residues long. The V end was cut by 5 bases, the J end by 0 bases, with 11 bases between. Per the germline V gene, CDR1 is PRHDT and CDR2 is FYEKMQ (reference sequence). The CDR3 reads CASSLRDIAKNIQYF. The CDR3 DNA follows: TGTGCCAGCAGCCTCCGGGATATAGCCAAAAACATTCAGTACTTC.

The chain employs TRBV27 and TRBJ2-2; possibly TRBD2 for D (6 bases). Germline values: CDR1 MNHEY, CDR2 SMNVEV (reference sequence). V was pared by 10 bases and J by 7 bases, with 10 bases between. This CDR3 contains 11 residues. CDR3 loop: CATYGGGELFF. CDR3 in DNA: TGTGCCACTTACGGGGGCGGGGAGCTGTTTTTT.

This clone was detected only once. The chain has TRBV29-1 and TRBJ2-1; D gene unclear. Trimming took off 7 bases at V and 6 bases at J, with 10 bases between the two ends. Looked up from germline, CDR1 is SQVTM and CDR2 is ANQGSEA. This CDR3 contains 11 residues. The CDR3: CSAPGGNEQFF. The CDR3 bases are TGCAGCGCCCCGGGTGGCAATGAGCAGTTCTTC.

The V call is TRBV7-6, the J call TRBJ2-2; the D gene is possibly TRBD2 (5 bases). The CDR3 runs 16 residues. V was cut by 1 base and J by 5 bases, with 14 bases left in between. Per the germline V gene, CDR1 is SGHVS and CDR2 is FNYEAQ. In DNA form, the CDR3 reads TGTGCCAGCAGCTTAGAGGCCCCTCGGGGTACCGGGGAGCTGTTTTTT. The encoded protein is CASSLEAPRGTGELFF.

This rearrangement joins TRBV16 to TRBJ2-7; 7 bases are shared with TRBD1. Trimming took 5 bases from V and 3 from J; bases not matched to a gene: 1. The CDR3 loop spans 12 amino acids. The V gene's germline CDR1 is KGHSY and CDR2 FQNENV. CDR3 protein: CASSRDSYEQYF. In nucleotides, the CDR3 is TGTGCCAGCAGCAGGGACAGCTACGAGCAGTACTTC.

The chain is built from TRBV27 and TRBJ2-1; TRBD2 matches 9 bases. The ends lost 3 bases at V and 9 bases at J; junction bases unmatched: 9. This CDR3 has 15 residues. In germline, CDR1 is MNHEY, CDR2 SMNVEV (reference sequence). In nucleotides, the CDR3 is TGTGCCAGCAGTTTGTCCACTAGCGGGTGGTCTGAGCAGTTCTTC. Translation gives CASSLSTSGWSEQFF.

The V gene is TRBV11-2, the J gene TRBJ2-1, with a weak D call TRBD1 (6 bases). CDR1 is SGHAT and CDR2 is FQNNGV in the germline V gene. V was shortened by 2 bases and J by 6 bases, with 11 bases between the two germline ends. The CDR3 has 14 residues. CDR3 residues: CASSLFRGSNEQFF. The CDR3 nucleotides read TGTGCCAGCAGCTTATTCAGGGGATCCAATGAGCAGTTCTTC.

This sequence joins TRBV19 and TRBJ2-3; D is perhaps TRBD2 (5 bases). V lost 3 bases to trimming and J lost 4 bases, with 11 bases between them. CDR1 and CDR2 (germline): LNHDA, SQIVND (reference sequence). The CDR3 consists of 14 residues. The chain's CDR3 is CASSMVGAADTQYF. The CDR3 nucleotides are TGTGCCAGTAGTATGGTGGGAGCGGCAGATACGCAGTATTTT.

The chain recombines TRBV28 with TRBJ1-5, with 7 bases lining up with TRBD1. The CDR3 length is 15 residues. After removal of 6 bases from V and 0 bases from J, the junction contained 5 bases not matched to a gene. The germline V gene has CDR1 MDHEN and CDR2 SYDVKM. CDR3 nucleotide sequence: TGTGCCAGCAGCCTACAGGGGTATAGCAATCAGCCCCAGCATTTT. Translation: CASSLQGYSNQPQHF.

The chain is built from TRBV7-2 and TRBJ1-2; 8 nucleotides match TRBD1. V was clipped by 4 bases and J by 1 base; unmatched bases: 8. CDR1 SGHTA and CDR2 FQGNSA come from the germline V gene. The CDR3 totals 16 residues. The CDR3, as DNA: TGTGCCAGCAGCTCGGGACAGGAGCTTTTTAACTATGGCTACACCTTC. The encoded protein is CASSSGQELFNYGYTF.

The chain employs TRBV9 and TRBJ1-4; D perhaps matches TRBD1 (5 bases). The CDR3 spans 15 residues. Looked up from germline, CDR1 is SGDLS and CDR2 is YYNGEE. The ends were cut back, 0 bases at V and 4 bases at J, with 10 bases in the middle. The CDR3 is CASSVGDGSNEKLFF. In nucleotides, the CDR3 is TGTGCCAGCAGCGTAGGGGACGGGAGTAATGAAAAACTGTTTTTT.

This chain joins TRBV7-9 and TRBJ2-2, with D unresolved. V was clipped by 2 bases and J by 2 bases, with 6 bases between them. The CDR3 is 14 residues long. The germline gives CDR1 SEHNR, CDR2 FQNEAQ (reference sequence). CDR3 sequence reads: CASSLPLNTGELFF. The CDR3 DNA sequence: TGTGCCAGCAGCTTACCCCTCAACACCGGGGAGCTGTTTTTT. The complete variable domain, with remaining parts taken from reference TRBV7-9 and TRBJ2-2, reads DTGVSQNPRHKITKRGQNVTFRCDPISEHNRLYWYRQTLGQGPEFLTYFQNEAQLEKSRLLSDRFSAERPKGSFSTLEIQRTEQGDSAMYLCASSLPLNTGELFFGEGSRLTVL.

This chain connects TRBV27 to TRBJ2-7, with TRBD2 matching over 9 bases. The CDR3 covers 17 residues. The V segment lost 5 bases and the J segment 1 base; nucleotides outside the gene matches: 12. Per germline, CDR1 MNHEY and CDR2 SMNVEV (reference sequence). The chain's CDR3 is CASSPFSSGMSSYEQYF. In nucleotides, the CDR3 is TGTGCCAGCAGTCCCTTCTCTAGCGGGATGAGTTCCTACGAGCAGTACTTC.

The gene calls are TRBV11-2 and TRBJ1-3; D gene uncertain. Germline CDR1 and CDR2: SGHAT and FQNNGV. V dropped 1 base and J dropped 0 bases, with 7 bases sitting between them. The CDR3 covers 15 residues. CDR3 bases: TGTGCCAGCAGCTTAGGATCAAGCTCTGGAAACACCATATATTTT. Translating it yields CASSLGSSSGNTIYF. Using reference TRBV11-2 and TRBJ1-3 for the parts outside the CDR3, the full variable domain is EAGVAQSPRYKIIEKRQSVAFWCNPISGHATLYWYQQILGQGPKLLIQFQNNGVVDDSQLPKDRFSAERLKGVDSTLKIQPAKLEDSAVYLCASSLGSSSGNTIYFGEGSWLTVV.